The next 7 T cell receptor beta chains were all read from a single sample in a study of blood T cell repertoires in COVID-19. Using immunoSEQ multiplex PCR, the repertoire was profiled, and TCRdb retains in-frame clones only, with some absent. The sample lists about 270,000 clones; roughly 88% were seen once. Source material: peripheral blood. The receptors here all came from a woman aged 65 to 85 with acute or convalescent COVID-19.

The CDR3 is CASSWRPGTDGEAFF. The CDR3 DNA follows: TGCGCCAGCAGCTGGAGACCCGGGACAGACGGTGAAGCTTTCTTT. The chain employs TRBV5-1 and TRBJ1-1, with TRBD1 matching over 7 bases. V lost 3 bases, J lost 7 bases, and 12 bases stayed unmatched. Germline-derived CDR1 and CDR2 are SGHRS and YFSETQ. The CDR3 is 15 amino acids.

CDR3 loop: CAWSAYPSYTDTQYF. In nucleotides, the CDR3 is TGTGCCTGGAGCGCCTATCCCTCGTACACAGATACGCAGTATTTT. The chain carries TRBV30 and TRBJ2-3; D remains ambiguous. The germline V gene encodes CDR1 GTSNPN and CDR2 SVGIG (reference sequence). Trimming took 3 bases from V and 2 from J, leaving 15 bases between them. CDR3 length equals 15 residues. Full variable domain (remainder filled in from reference TRBV30 and TRBJ2-3): SQTIHQWPATLVQPVGSPLSLECTVEGTSNPNLYWYRQAAGRGLQLLFYSVGIGQISSEVPQNLSASRPQDRQFILSSKKLLLSDSGFYLCAWSAYPSYTDTQYFGPGTRLTVL.

The DNA for the CDR3 is TGTGCCAGCAGCTTAGGTACAGGAGCGACTGAAGCTTTCTTT. It yields the protein CASSLGTGATEAFF. The V call is TRBV11-2, the J call TRBJ1-1; maybe TRBD1 (5 bases). The CDR3 contains 14 residues. Looked up from germline, CDR1 is SGHAT and CDR2 is FQNNGV. Trimming removed 1 base at V and 5 bases at J, with 11 bases between.

CDR3 sequence reads: CASSSTSNQPQHF. The CDR3 DNA sequence: TGTGCCAGCAGCTCTACTTCCAATCAGCCCCAGCATTTT. This chain connects TRBV5-8 to TRBJ1-5; D remains unclear. Germline CDR1 and CDR2: SGHTS and YDEGEE. The CDR3 runs 13 residues. V dropped 3 bases and J dropped 3 bases, with 7 bases sitting between them.

The V gene is TRBV15, the J gene TRBJ2-7, with D tentatively TRBD1 (6 bases). Germline V lookup: CDR1 LNHNV, CDR2 YYDKDF (reference sequence). Trimming took 0 bases from V and 0 from J, leaving 12 bases between them. The CDR3 covers 16 residues. The CDR3, as DNA: TGTGCCACCAGCAGAGATCGAAACAGGGCCTCCTACGAGCAGTACTTC. This gives the protein CATSRDRNRASYEQYF.

CDR3 in DNA: TGTGCCAGCTCCCGAGTCCTTGGCTCCTACGAGCAGTACTTC. It yields the protein CASSRVLGSYEQYF. V usage is TRBV18 and J usage is TRBJ2-7; D is ambiguous. Germline V lookup: CDR1 KGHSH, CDR2 LQKENI. The CDR3 contains 14 residues. With 6 bases removed from V and 0 bases from J, the gap between germline ends came to 12 bases.

This clone occurred once. The genes are TRBV4-2 and TRBJ1-1, with D maybe TRBD1 (6 bases). The germline V gene has CDR1 LGHNA and CDR2 YNFKEQ. Trimming removed 1 base at V and 0 bases at J, with 9 bases between. The CDR3 has 15 residues. CDR3 loop: CASSQAGGMNTEAFF. CDR3 sequence (DNA): TGTGCCAGCAGCCAAGCGGGGGGCATGAACACTGAAGCTTTCTTT.